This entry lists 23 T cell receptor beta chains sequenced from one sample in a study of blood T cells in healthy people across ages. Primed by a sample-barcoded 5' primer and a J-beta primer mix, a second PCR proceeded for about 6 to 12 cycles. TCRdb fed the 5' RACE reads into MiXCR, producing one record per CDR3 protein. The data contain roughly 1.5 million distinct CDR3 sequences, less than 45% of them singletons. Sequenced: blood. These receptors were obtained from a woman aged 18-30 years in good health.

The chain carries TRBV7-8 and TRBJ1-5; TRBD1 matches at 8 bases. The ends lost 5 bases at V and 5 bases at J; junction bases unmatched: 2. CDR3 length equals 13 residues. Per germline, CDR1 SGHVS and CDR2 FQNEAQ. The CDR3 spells CASSPGGHQPQHF. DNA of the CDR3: TGTGCCAGCAGCCCAGGGGGCCATCAGCCCCAGCATTTT.

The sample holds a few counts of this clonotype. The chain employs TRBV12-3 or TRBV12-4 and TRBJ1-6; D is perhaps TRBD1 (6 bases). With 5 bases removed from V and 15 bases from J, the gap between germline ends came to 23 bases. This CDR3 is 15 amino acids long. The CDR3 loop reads CASSDYGGGKGGLHF. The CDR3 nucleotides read TGTGCCAGCAGTGACTACGGGGGGGGTAAAGGGGGCCTCCACTTT.

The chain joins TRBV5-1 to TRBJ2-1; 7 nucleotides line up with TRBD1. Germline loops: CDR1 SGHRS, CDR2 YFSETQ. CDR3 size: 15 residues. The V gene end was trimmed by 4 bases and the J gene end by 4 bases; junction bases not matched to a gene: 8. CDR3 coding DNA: TGCGCCAGCAGCCGTGGGACAGTCGTGTACAATGAGCAGTTCTTC. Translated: CASSRGTVVYNEQFF.

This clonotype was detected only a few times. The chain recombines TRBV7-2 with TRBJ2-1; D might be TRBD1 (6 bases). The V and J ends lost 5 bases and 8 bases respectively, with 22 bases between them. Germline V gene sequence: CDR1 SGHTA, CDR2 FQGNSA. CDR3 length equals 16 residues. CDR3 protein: CASSSSSGQLYHEQFF. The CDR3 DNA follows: TGTGCCAGCAGCAGTAGCTCAGGACAGCTGTATCATGAGCAGTTCTTC.

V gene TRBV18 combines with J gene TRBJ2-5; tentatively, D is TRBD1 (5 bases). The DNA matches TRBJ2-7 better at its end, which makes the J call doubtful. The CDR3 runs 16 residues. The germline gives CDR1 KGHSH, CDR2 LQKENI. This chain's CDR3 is CASSPIIGAINYEQYF. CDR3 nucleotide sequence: TGTGCCAGCTCACCAATAATAGGGGCCATCAACTACGAGCAGTACTTC.

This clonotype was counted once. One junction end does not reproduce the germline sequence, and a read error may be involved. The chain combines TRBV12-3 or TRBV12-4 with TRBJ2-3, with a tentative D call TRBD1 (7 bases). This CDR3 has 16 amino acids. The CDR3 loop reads CASSFGAGGYTDTEYF. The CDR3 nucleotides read TGTGCCAGCAGTTTTGGGGCAGGGGGGTACACAGATACGGAGTATTTT.

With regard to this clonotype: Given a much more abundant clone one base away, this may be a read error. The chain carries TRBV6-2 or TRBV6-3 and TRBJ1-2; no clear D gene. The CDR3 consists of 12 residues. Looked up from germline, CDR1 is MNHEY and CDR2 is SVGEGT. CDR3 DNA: TGTGCCAACAGTTACGGAGACGGCGGCTACACCTTC. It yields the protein CANSYGDGGYTF.

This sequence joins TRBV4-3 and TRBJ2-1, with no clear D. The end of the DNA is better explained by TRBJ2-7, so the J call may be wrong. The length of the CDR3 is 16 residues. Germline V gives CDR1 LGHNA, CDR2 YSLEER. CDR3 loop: CASSPYHTSTYNEQYF. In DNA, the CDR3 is TGCGCCAGCAGCCCCTATCACACGTCAACCTACAATGAGCAGTACTTC.

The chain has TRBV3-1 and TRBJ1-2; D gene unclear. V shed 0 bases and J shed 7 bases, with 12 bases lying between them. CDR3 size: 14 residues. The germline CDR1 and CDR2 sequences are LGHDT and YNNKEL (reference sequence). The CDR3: CASSQDGNFVGYTF. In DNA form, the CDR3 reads TGTGCCAGCAGCCAAGACGGAAATTTCGTTGGCTACACCTTC.

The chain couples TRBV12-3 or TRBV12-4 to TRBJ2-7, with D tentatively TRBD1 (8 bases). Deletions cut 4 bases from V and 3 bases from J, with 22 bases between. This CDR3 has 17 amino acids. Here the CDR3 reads CASSSAHRTGRVYEQYF. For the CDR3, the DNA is TGTGCCAGCAGTTCCGCGCACCGGACAGGGAGGGTCTACGAGCAGTACTTC.

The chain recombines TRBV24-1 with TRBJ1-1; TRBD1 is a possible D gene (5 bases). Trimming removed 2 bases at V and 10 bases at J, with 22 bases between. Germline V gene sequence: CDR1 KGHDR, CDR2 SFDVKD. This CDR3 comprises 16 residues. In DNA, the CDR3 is TGTGCCACCAGTGATTCATTTGGCGGACATCGGTGGGGAGCTTTCTTT. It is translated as CATSDSFGGHRWGAFF.

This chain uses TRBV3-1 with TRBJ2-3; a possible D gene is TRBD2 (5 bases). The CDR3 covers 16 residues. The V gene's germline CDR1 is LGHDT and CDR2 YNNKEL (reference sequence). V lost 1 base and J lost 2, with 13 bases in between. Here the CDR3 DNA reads TGTGCCAGCAGCCAAGGCCTCCAGCGGTTCACAGATACGCAGTATTTT. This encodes CASSQGLQRFTDTQYF.

CDR3 sequence: CASSYDGVYGYTF. CDR3 DNA sequence: TGTGCCAGCAGTTACGACGGGGTATATGGCTACACCTTC. This chain links TRBV6-2 or TRBV6-3 with TRBJ1-2; the D is unclear. The CDR3 totals 13 residues. The germline V gene encodes CDR1 MNHEY and CDR2 SVGEGT. V lost 2 bases and J 5 bases, leaving 9 bases between the germline ends.

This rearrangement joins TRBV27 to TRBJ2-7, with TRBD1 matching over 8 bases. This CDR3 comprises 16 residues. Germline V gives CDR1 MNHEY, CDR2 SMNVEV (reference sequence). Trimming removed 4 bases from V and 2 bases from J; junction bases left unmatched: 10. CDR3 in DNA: TGTGCCAGCAGTTCCCTAGCCGGGACAGGAACCTACGAGCAGTACTTC. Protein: CASSSLAGTGTYEQYF.

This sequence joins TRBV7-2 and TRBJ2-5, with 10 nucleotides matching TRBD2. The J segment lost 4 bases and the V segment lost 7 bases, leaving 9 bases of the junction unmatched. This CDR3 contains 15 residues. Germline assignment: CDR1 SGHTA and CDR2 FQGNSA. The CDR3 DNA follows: TGTGCCAGCACCCTAGCGGGGGCGAGGGGAGAGACCCAGTACTTC. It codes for CASTLAGARGETQYF.

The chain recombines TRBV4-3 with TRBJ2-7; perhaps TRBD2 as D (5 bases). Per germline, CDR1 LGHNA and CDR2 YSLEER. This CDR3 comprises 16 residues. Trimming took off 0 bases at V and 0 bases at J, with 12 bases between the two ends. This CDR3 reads CASSQDNRGYSYEQYF. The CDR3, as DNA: TGCGCCAGCAGCCAAGATAACCGGGGTTACTCCTACGAGCAGTACTTC.

The CDR3 spells CATRLTGHSNQPQHF. In DNA form, the CDR3 reads TGTGCCACCCGACTGACAGGACATAGCAATCAGCCCCAGCATTTT. The chain uses TRBV6-5 and TRBJ1-5, with D perhaps TRBD1 (6 bases). The CDR3 runs to 15 residues. CDR1 is MNHEY and CDR2 is SVGAGI in the germline V gene. Deletions cut 10 bases from V and 0 bases from J, with 16 bases between.

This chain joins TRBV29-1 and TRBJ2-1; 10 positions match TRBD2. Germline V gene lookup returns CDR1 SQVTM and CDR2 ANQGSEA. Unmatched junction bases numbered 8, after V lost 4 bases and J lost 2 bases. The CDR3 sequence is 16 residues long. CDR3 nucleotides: TGCAGCGTTGGGGGGGTAGCGGGAGGACCCTACAATGAGCAGTTCTTC. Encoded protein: CSVGGVAGGPYNEQFF.

CDR3 protein: CASSYEELRTTNSYEQYF. In DNA, the CDR3 is TGCGCCAGCAGCTACGAAGAGTTACGGACTACCAACTCCTACGAGCAGTACTTC. This chain uses TRBV4-1 with TRBJ2-7; maybe TRBD2 (6 bases). Between the trimmed V and J ends, which lost 5 bases and 0 bases, there was a span of 23 bases. Per the germline V gene, CDR1 is MGHRA and CDR2 is YSYEKL. The CDR3 consists of 18 residues.

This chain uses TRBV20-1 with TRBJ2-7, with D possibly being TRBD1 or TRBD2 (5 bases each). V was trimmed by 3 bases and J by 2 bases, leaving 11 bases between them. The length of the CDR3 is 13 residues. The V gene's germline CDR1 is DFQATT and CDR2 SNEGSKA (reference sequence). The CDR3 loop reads CSASAGAPYEQYF. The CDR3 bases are TGCAGTGCTAGCGCCGGGGCTCCCTACGAGCAGTACTTC.

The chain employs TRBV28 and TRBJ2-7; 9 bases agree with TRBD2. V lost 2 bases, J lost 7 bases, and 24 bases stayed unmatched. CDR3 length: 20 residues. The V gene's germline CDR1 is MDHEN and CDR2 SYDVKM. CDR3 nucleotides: TGTGCCAGCAGTTTAAGAGGCCCCGTAGCGGGAGATGTGATTATGAATGAGCAGTACTTC. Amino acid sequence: CASSLRGPVAGDVIMNEQYF.

For the CDR3, the DNA is TGTGCCAGCAGCCATCCCGGGACAGGGGGAATTAGGGACATTCAGTACTTC. Its protein is CASSHPGTGGIRDIQYF. The rearrangement links TRBV11-2 to TRBJ2-4, with 11 positions matching TRBD1. CDR1 and CDR2 from the germline V gene are SGHAT and FQNNGV. V lost 5 bases to trimming and J lost 8 bases; unmatched junction nucleotides: 14. The CDR3 length is 17 residues.

The CDR3 DNA reads TGTGCCAGCAGTTTATACAGGGCCGCTGGCTACACCTTC. Translating gives CASSLYRAAGYTF. The rearrangement uses TRBV28 and TRBJ1-2; the D gene is possibly TRBD1 (6 bases). CDR1 and CDR2 from the germline V gene are MDHEN and SYDVKM. The V end lost 1 base, the J end lost 7 bases, and 10 bases lay between the germline ends. The CDR3 totals 13 residues.